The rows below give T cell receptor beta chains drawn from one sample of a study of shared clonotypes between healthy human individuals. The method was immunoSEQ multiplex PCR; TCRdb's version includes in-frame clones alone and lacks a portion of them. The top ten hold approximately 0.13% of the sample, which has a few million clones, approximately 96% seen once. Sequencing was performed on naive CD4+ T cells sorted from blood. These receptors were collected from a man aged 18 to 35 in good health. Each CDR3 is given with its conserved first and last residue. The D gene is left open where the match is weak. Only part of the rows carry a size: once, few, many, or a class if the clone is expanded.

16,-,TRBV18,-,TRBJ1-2,TGTGCCAGCTCACCTGAGAGACAGTTTACTAACTATGGCTACACCTTC,CASSPERQFTNYGYTF
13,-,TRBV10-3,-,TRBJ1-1,TGTGCCATCAGTTCGGGGTCGGACACTGAAGCTTTCTTT,CAISSGSDTEAFF
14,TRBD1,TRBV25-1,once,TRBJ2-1,TGTGCCAGCAGCCACACGACAGGGCGCAATGAGCAGTTCTTC,CASSHTTGRNEQFF
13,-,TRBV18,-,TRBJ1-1,TGTGCCAGCTCACTTACGAGGAACACTGAAGCTTTCTTT,CASSLTRNTEAFF
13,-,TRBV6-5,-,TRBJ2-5,TGTGCCAGCAGTGCCGAGGCTAGGGAGACCCAGTACTTC,CASSAEARETQYF
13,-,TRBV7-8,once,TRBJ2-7,TGTGCCAGCAGCTTGAAGCGGGCGGCCGAGCAGTACTTC,CASSLKRAAEQYF
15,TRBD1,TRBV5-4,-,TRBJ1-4,TGTGCCAGCAGCTTGGGGGGACAGGGGAATGAAAAACTGTTTTTT,CASSLGGQGNEKLFF
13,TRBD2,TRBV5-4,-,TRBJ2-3,TGTGCCAGCACGGGACTAGGAACAGATACGCAGTATTTT,CASTGLGTDTQYF
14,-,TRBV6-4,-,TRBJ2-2,TGTGCCAGCAGAGAGAGGGGGATCACCGGGGAGCTGTTTTTT,CASRERGITGELFF
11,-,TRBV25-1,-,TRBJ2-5,TGTGCCAGCAGTGAATATCCGACCCAGTACTTC,CASSEYPTQYF
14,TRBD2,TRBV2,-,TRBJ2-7,TGTGCCAGCAAGCTAGCGGGGGTGTTTTACGAGCAGTACTTC,CASKLAGVFYEQYF
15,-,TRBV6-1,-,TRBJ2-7,TGTGCCAGCAGTGAAGCAATCCTCGGGGCCTACGAGCAGTACTTC,CASSEAILGAYEQYF
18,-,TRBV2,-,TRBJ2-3,TGTGCCAGCAGTGAAGCGCTTGGGCAGAAATCTAGCACAGATACGCAGTATTTT,CASSEALGQKSSTDTQYF
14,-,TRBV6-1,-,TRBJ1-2,TGTGCCAGCAGGGTGCCAGGACGTAACTATGGCTACACCTTC,CASRVPGRNYGYTF
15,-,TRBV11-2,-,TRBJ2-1,TGTGCCAGCAGCTTATATCCTAGCGCCCACAATGAGCAGTTCTTC,CASSLYPSAHNEQFF
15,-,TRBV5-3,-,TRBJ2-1,TGTGCCAGAAGCCCGGCCGCAGGGGACAACAATGAGCAGTTCTTC,CARSPAAGDNNEQFF
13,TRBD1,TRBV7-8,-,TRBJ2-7,TGTGCCAGCAGCGCCCGACAGGGGCTCGAGCAGTACTTC,CASSARQGLEQYF
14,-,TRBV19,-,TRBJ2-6,TGTGCCAGTTCAAGAAGGTCTGGGGCCAACGTCCTGACTTTC,CASSRRSGANVLTF
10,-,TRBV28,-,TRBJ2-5,TGTGCCAACAAGGGGGGGACCCAGTACTTC,CANKGGTQYF
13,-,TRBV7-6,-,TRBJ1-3,TGTGCCAGCAGCTTGGGTTCTGGAAACACCATATATTTT,CASSLGSGNTIYF
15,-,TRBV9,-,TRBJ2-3,TGTGCCAGCAGCGCCTGGGACGGAAACACAGATACGCAGTATTTT,CASSAWDGNTDTQYF
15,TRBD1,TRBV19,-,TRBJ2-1,TGTGCCAGTAGTAGCGACAGGGGAGGCTACAATGAGCAGTTCTTC,CASSSDRGGYNEQFF
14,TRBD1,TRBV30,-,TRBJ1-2,TGTGCCTGGAGCCCACGGGGACAGCACTATGGCTACACCTTC,CAWSPRGQHYGYTF